These 25 T cell receptor beta chains share one sample of origin, sequenced in a study of cytomegalovirus exposure and HLA in healthy donors. PCR amplification relied on 60 Vbeta primers (plus 13 Jbeta primers). Generated by immunoSEQ multiplex PCR, the TCRdb table keeps only in-frame clones and is missing some. There are about 170,000 clones in the sample; about four fifths occur only once, and more than 5.5% lies in the top ten. The specimen was PBMCs. These receptor sequences come from a man aged 25 to 40 in good health and CMV-seropositive.

The chain couples TRBV2 to TRBJ1-5; no definite D call. This CDR3 is 15 amino acids long. Germline V gives CDR1 SNHLY, CDR2 FYNNEI. V was cut by 2 bases and J by 7 bases, with 15 bases left in between. The CDR3 is CASSEIVGKRQPQHF. CDR3 DNA sequence: TGTGCCAGCAGTGAAATCGTTGGGAAGCGGCAGCCCCAGCATTTT. Full variable domain (missing parts from reference TRBV2 and TRBJ1-5): EPEVTQTPSHQVTQMGQEVILRCVPISNHLYFYWYRQILGQKVEFLVSFYNNEISEKSEIFDDQFSVERPDGSNFTLKIRSTKLEDSAMYFCASSEIVGKRQPQHFGDGTRLSIL.

The gene calls are TRBV30 and TRBJ1-1; 7 positions agree with TRBD1. The V segment lost 8 bases and the J segment 4 bases; nucleotides outside the gene matches: 7. Per germline, CDR1 GTSNPN and CDR2 SVGIG (reference sequence). This CDR3 spans 12 amino acids. Written as DNA, the CDR3 is TGTGCCGGAAGGGGGCAGGGCACTGAAGCTTTCTTT. The encoded protein is CAGRGQGTEAFF.

The chain links TRBV6-5 to TRBJ2-7, with 12 bases that match TRBD2. Germline assignment: CDR1 MNHEY and CDR2 SVGAGI. The trim removed 5 bases at V and 6 bases at J, leaving 8 bases unmatched. The CDR3 consists of 15 residues. The CDR3 sequence is CASSPLAGGRGEQYF. CDR3 coding DNA: TGTGCCAGCAGTCCTCTAGCGGGGGGGCGAGGCGAGCAGTACTTC.

Only one count was recorded for this clone. The chain couples TRBV27 to TRBJ2-7; TRBD1 might be the D (6 bases). The CDR3 is made up of 15 amino acids. CDR1 is MNHEY and CDR2 is SMNVEV in the germline V gene (reference sequence). Trimming shortened V by 2 bases and J by 5 bases, and 16 bases separated the two germline ends. This CDR3 is CASSLMQGLPHEQYF. The DNA of the CDR3 is TGTGCCAGCAGTTTAATGCAGGGGCTTCCCCACGAGCAGTACTTC.

V usage is TRBV10-2 and J usage is TRBJ1-4, with D possibly TRBD1 on 5 matching bases. Per the germline V gene, CDR1 is WSHSY and CDR2 is SAAADI. There are 16 residues in the CDR3. The germline V and J ends were trimmed by 0 bases and 3 bases, with 11 bases remaining between them. CDR3 in DNA: TGCGCCAGCAGTGAGTCGGGGGAGGGGTCTAATGAAAAACTGTTTTTT. It specifies CASSESGEGSNEKLFF.

This clone was detected once. The chain has TRBV18 and TRBJ1-5; 10 bases map to TRBD1. CDR1 and CDR2 (germline): KGHSH, LQKENI. The V and J ends lost 4 bases and 3 bases, in that order; junction bases with no gene match: 3. The CDR3 runs to 15 residues. CDR3 region: CASSRTGGDNQPQHF. The DNA of the CDR3 is TGTGCCAGCTCACGGACAGGGGGTGACAATCAGCCCCAGCATTTT.

This clone has more than one count but fewer than ten. The chain couples TRBV7-2 to TRBJ2-4, with unresolved D. V lost 5 bases and J lost 7, with 12 bases in between. This CDR3 contains 13 residues. Germline assignment: CDR1 SGHTA and CDR2 FQGNSA. The chain's CDR3 is CASSPLGPNIQYF. The DNA for the CDR3 is TGTGCCAGCAGCCCACTTGGTCCGAACATTCAGTACTTC.

J is TRBJ1-2 and V is TRBV4-3, with D perhaps TRBD1 (6 bases). The CDR3 runs to 14 residues. Germline V gene lookup returns CDR1 LGHNA and CDR2 YSLEER. Trimming removed 1 base at V and 6 bases at J, with 12 bases between. CDR3 nucleotides: TGCGCCAGCAGCCAAGGAGGGGGGGCGGATGGCTACACCTTC. Translating gives CASSQGGGADGYTF.

The rearrangement uses TRBV19 and TRBJ2-1, with TRBD1 matching over 7 bases. The CDR3 consists of 15 residues. V trimming: 11 bases; J trimming: 4 bases; junction bases outside the gene matches: 14. In germline, CDR1 is LNHDA, CDR2 SQIVND (reference sequence). The CDR3 sequence: CAEEETGILYNEQFF. In nucleotides, the CDR3 is TGTGCCGAGGAGGAGACAGGGATTTTATACAATGAGCAGTTCTTC.

This rearrangement joins TRBV5-4 to TRBJ2-7; no definite D call. Germline V gene lookup returns CDR1 SGHNT and CDR2 YYREEE (reference sequence). The CDR3 length is 13 residues. The V gene lost 0 bases and the J gene lost 3 bases, with 7 bases spanning the gap. Written as DNA, the CDR3 is TGTGCCAGCAGCTTGGATAGAAACTACGAGCAGTACTTC. Translated: CASSLDRNYEQYF.

This clone was seen a single time. V and J are TRBV5-6 and TRBJ1-1; maybe TRBD1 (5 bases). Per germline, CDR1 SGHDT and CDR2 YYEEEE. The CDR3 covers 14 residues. Trimming removed 4 bases from V and 4 bases from J, with 14 bases in between. For the CDR3, the DNA is TGTGCCAGCAGCCCCCGGGGGAGTATCACTGAAGCTTTCTTT. Protein product: CASSPRGSITEAFF. Full variable domain (outside the CDR3, taken from reference TRBV5-6 and TRBJ1-1): DAGVTQSPTHLIKTRGQQVTLRCSPKSGHDTVSWYQQALGQGPQFIFQYYEEEERQRGNFPDRFSGHQFPNYSSELNVNALLLGDSALYLCASSPRGSITEAFFGQGTRLTVV.

The chain combines TRBV7-7 with TRBJ2-1, with 9 bases matching TRBD2. V shed 3 bases and J 8 bases; nucleotides not matched to a gene: 2. Germline V lookup: CDR1 SSHAT, CDR2 FNYEAQ (reference sequence). The CDR3 is 13 residues long. In nucleotides, the CDR3 is TGTGCCAGCAGCTTGTTAGCGGGGGATGAGCAGTTCTTC. Protein product: CASSLLAGDEQFF.

The J gene is TRBJ2-2, the V gene TRBV7-3, with D possibly TRBD1 on 5 matching bases. Trimming took 1 base from V and 5 from J, leaving 17 bases between them. CDR3 length: 17 amino acids. The germline gives CDR1 SGHTA, CDR2 FQGTGA. CDR3 sequence: CASSLNFALGVTGELFF. The DNA of the CDR3 is TGTGCCAGCAGCTTAAATTTTGCCCTAGGGGTGACCGGGGAGCTGTTTTTT.

The V gene is TRBV28, the J gene TRBJ2-1; 9 bases fit TRBD2. V was clipped by 2 bases and J by 7 bases; unmatched bases: 3. The CDR3 is made up of 14 amino acids. CDR1 is MDHEN, CDR2 SYDVKM, per germline. The CDR3 region has the DNA TGTGCCAGCAGTTTAATAGCGGGGGATAATGAGCAGTTCTTC. Translating it yields CASSLIAGDNEQFF.

This chain links TRBV10-1 with TRBJ2-3; 7 positions agree with TRBD2. The J segment lost 3 bases and the V segment lost 0 bases, leaving 9 bases of the junction unmatched. This CDR3 region has 17 residues. Per the germline V gene, CDR1 is WNHNN and CDR2 is SYGVQD (reference sequence). For the CDR3, the DNA is TGCGCCAGCAGTGAGTCCCCCGGACTAGATCGTACAGATACGCAGTATTTT. Its translation: CASSESPGLDRTDTQYF.

Here the CDR3 reads CASSKRASYNEQFF. CDR3 coding DNA: TGCGCCAGCAGTAAGCGGGCCTCCTACAATGAGCAGTTCTTC. The chain uses TRBV10-1 and TRBJ2-1, with a weak D call TRBD2 (6 bases). The CDR3 has 14 amino acids. Per the germline V gene, CDR1 is WNHNN and CDR2 is SYGVQD (reference sequence). With 5 bases removed from V and 0 bases from J, the gap between germline ends came to 8 bases.

The chain uses TRBV5-1 and TRBJ2-2; the match to TRBD2 covers 10 bases. The V segment lost 4 bases and the J segment 2 bases; nucleotides outside the gene matches: 2. The CDR3 has 15 amino acids. Germline values: CDR1 SGHRS, CDR2 YFSETQ. The DNA of the CDR3 is TGCGCCAGCAGCCAGCGGGAGGGAAACACCGGGGAGCTGTTTTTT. Protein: CASSQREGNTGELFF.

This chain uses TRBV13 with TRBJ2-7, with a possible D match to TRBD2 (5 bases). This CDR3 is built from 14 residues. V was shortened by 5 bases and J by 2 bases, with 13 bases between the two germline ends. Germline V gives CDR1 PRHDT, CDR2 FYEKMQ (reference sequence). Written as DNA, the CDR3 is TGTGCCAGCAGCGCCCAGCTAGCCCCCTACGAGCAGTACTTC. Residues: CASSAQLAPYEQYF.

This clone was observed a few times. The chain has TRBV2 and TRBJ2-3, with 8 bases aligning to TRBD2. This CDR3 region has 20 residues. Germline lookup yields CDR1 SNHLY and CDR2 FYNNEI. The V gene end was trimmed by 2 bases and the J gene end by 2 bases; junction bases not matched to a gene: 18. The CDR3: CASSETIGGAEALSTDTQYF. The CDR3 DNA follows: TGTGCCAGCAGTGAAACCATCGGGGGGGCGGAGGCCTTATCCACAGATACGCAGTATTTT.

The rearrangement joins TRBV15 to TRBJ1-1, with D perhaps TRBD1 (5 bases). Germline V gives CDR1 LNHNV, CDR2 YYDKDF (reference sequence). The CDR3 sequence is 16 residues long. The ends were cut back, 3 bases at V and 4 bases at J, with 18 bases in the middle. The CDR3 loop is CATSRPFGGLGTEAFF. As DNA, the CDR3 is TGTGCCACCAGCAGGCCCTTCGGGGGTCTGGGCACTGAAGCTTTCTTT.

The chain combines TRBV14 with TRBJ2-3; 10 bases are shared with TRBD2. Germline V CDR1 and CDR2: SGHDN, FVKESK. The CDR3 contains 19 residues. The junction had 17 bases not matched to a gene; V was cut back by 4 bases and J by 4 bases. The CDR3: CASSRRTPLGGLAPDTQYF. Written as DNA, the CDR3 is TGTGCCAGCAGCCGACGGACACCCCTTGGGGGACTAGCGCCAGATACGCAGTATTTT. Full variable domain (outside the CDR3, taken from reference TRBV14 and TRBJ2-3): EAGVTQFPSHSVIEKGQTVTLRCDPISGHDNLYWYRRVMGKEIKFLLHFVKESKQDESGMPNNRFLAERTGGTYSTLKVQPAELEDSGVYFCASSRRTPLGGLAPDTQYFGPGTRLTVL.

The rearrangement links TRBV7-2 to TRBJ2-3, with a weak D call TRBD2 (5 bases). Germline CDR1 reads SGHTA; CDR2 reads FQGNSA. V was pared by 6 bases and J by 0 bases, with 10 bases between. The CDR3 has 14 amino acids. The CDR3 DNA reads as TGTGCCAGCAGTATAGGACTTAGCACAGATACGCAGTATTTT. This sequence encodes CASSIGLSTDTQYF.

The chain couples TRBV27 to TRBJ2-5, with D uncertain. The J call could be wrong; TRBJ2-7 is a better fit for the DNA end. CDR1 and CDR2 (germline): MNHEY, SMNVEV (reference sequence). The CDR3 runs to 14 residues. Here the CDR3 reads CASRTSKGPYEQYF. DNA of the CDR3: TGTGCCAGCAGGACATCCAAAGGTCCCTACGAGCAGTACTTC.

CDR3 residues: CASSRLQGTEAFF. CDR3 nucleotides: TGCGCCAGCAGCCGCCTACAGGGGACTGAAGCTTTCTTT. The rearrangement uses TRBV4-1 and TRBJ1-1; 7 bases line up with TRBD1. Per germline, CDR1 MGHRA and CDR2 YSYEKL. The CDR3 has 13 amino acids. Unmatched junction bases numbered 4, after V lost 4 bases and J lost 5 bases.

This chain connects TRBV5-5 to TRBJ2-5; D is perhaps TRBD1 (6 bases). V gave up 2 bases and J gave up 5 bases, with 13 bases separating them. This CDR3 contains 14 residues. Per germline, CDR1 SGHKS and CDR2 YYEKEE (reference sequence). The CDR3 protein is CASSLRGGGETQYF. CDR3 bases: TGTGCCAGCAGCTTACGAGGGGGTGGCGAGACCCAGTACTTC. The entire variable domain, with the rest obtained from reference TRBV5-5 and TRBJ2-5, is as follows: DAGVTQSPTHLIKTRGQQVTLRCSPISGHKSVSWYQQVLGQGPQFIFQYYEKEERGRGNFPDRFSARQFPNYSSELNVNALLLGDSALYLCASSLRGGGETQYFGPGTRLLVL.